The rows below give T cell receptor beta chains drawn from one sample of a study of blood T cell repertoires in COVID-19. Produced via immunoSEQ multiplex PCR; TCRdb's table is partial and in-frame only. The data contain 300,000 or so clones, 87% of them singletons. Material for sequencing was peripheral blood. The source of these receptors is a woman in her thirties or forties who had recovered from COVID-19. CDR3s include the opening cysteine and the closing phenylalanine or tryptophan. A D gene is named only where the DNA matches it firmly.

V	length	J	D	DNA	CDR3
TRBV10-2	15	TRBJ1-1	NA	TGCGCCAGCAGTGGCCCAGGGTCTTGGAACACTGAAGCTTTCTTT	CASSGPGSWNTEAFF
TRBV5-5	13	TRBJ1-4	TRBD1	TGTGCCAGCAGTCGGGCCCTCGACAGGGTCCTGTTTTTT	CASSRALDRVLFF
TRBV19	14	TRBJ1-2	NA	TGTGCCAGTAGTATAGATGTAGAGAACTATGGCTACACCTTC	CASSIDVENYGYTF
TRBV6-6	18	TRBJ2-2	TRBD2	TGTGCCAGCAGTCCCTCTTTTAGCGGGGGGGCCGGAGGCGGGGAGCTGTTTTTT	CASSPSFSGGAGGGELFF
TRBV9	17	TRBJ2-2	TRBD1	TGTGCCAGCAGCGTGGAACCCGGGACAGGGCGCACCGGGGAGCTGTTTTTT	CASSVEPGTGRTGELFF
TRBV6-5	15	TRBJ2-3	NA	TGTGCCAGCAGTTACTCGGGCGCGTTCACAGATACGCAGTATTTT	CASSYSGAFTDTQYF
TRBV28	18	TRBJ1-6	TRBD1	TGTGCCAGCAGTTTGGTACCGGGACAGGACTACTATAATTCACCCCTCCACTTT	CASSLVPGQDYYNSPLHF
TRBV20-1	16	TRBJ2-1	TRBD2	TGCAGTGCTAGTAAGGGGGTAGCGGGGGGCTACAATGAGCAGTTCTTC	CSASKGVAGGYNEQFF
TRBV3-1/TRBV3-2	15	TRBJ1-5	NA	TGTGCCAGCAGCCAAGCTTCAGGGGGCAATCAGCCCCAGCATTTT	CASSQASGGNQPQHF
TRBV5-4	15	TRBJ2-4	TRBD1	TGTGCCAGCAGCTTCGGGACAGGGCTGTTCAGCATTCAGTACTTC	CASSFGTGLFSIQYF
TRBV4-1	15	TRBJ1-2	NA	TGCGCCAGCAGCCAAGATCGGGCAGGGGCCTATGGCTACACCTTC	CASSQDRAGAYGYTF
TRBV27	15	TRBJ1-3	NA	TGTGCCAGCAGCCCCACAGCTATCTCTGGAAACACCATATATTTT	CASSPTAISGNTIYF
TRBV7-8	14	TRBJ2-7	TRBD1	TGTGCCAGCAGCTTGGGGACAGTGTCGTACGAGCAGTACTTC	CASSLGTVSYEQYF